Below, 13 T cell receptor beta chains from the same sample are listed, as sequenced in a study of T cell responses to AZD1222 COVID-19 vaccine. Method: immunoSEQ multiplex PCR; TCRdb's copy keeps in-frame clones and lacks some. Among some 130,000 clones, approximately 90% were seen once, and the ten largest hold 1.9%. The sequences come from peripheral blood, collected on day 0 of AZD1222 vaccination. These TCRs come from an adult in good health.

V usage is TRBV27 and J usage is TRBJ2-7; D is ambiguous. The CDR3 runs 15 residues. V was clipped by 1 base and J by 0 bases, with 10 bases between them. CDR1 and CDR2 (germline): MNHEY, SMNVEV (reference sequence). CDR3 loop: CASSLYGGPSYEQYF. The CDR3 bases are TGTGCCAGCAGTTTATACGGCGGCCCCTCCTACGAGCAGTACTTC.

This clone is a singleton in its sample. The V and J genes are TRBV4-1 and TRBJ2-2, with 10 bases that match TRBD1. Germline V gene sequence: CDR1 MGHRA, CDR2 YSYEKL. The CDR3 length is 14 residues. Trimming at V came to 5 bases and at J to 4 bases, leaving 1 base not matched to a gene. The CDR3 reads CASSDRGPTGELFF. Written as DNA, the CDR3 is TGCGCCAGCAGCGACAGGGGGCCCACCGGGGAGCTGTTTTTT.

This clone was observed a handful of times. DNA for the CDR3: TGTGCCAGCAGTGAGTTTAACGAGCAGTACTTC. This sequence encodes CASSEFNEQYF. The chain uses TRBV6-1 and TRBJ2-7; no firm D call. The CDR3 loop spans 11 amino acids. CDR1 and CDR2 (germline): MNHNS, SASEGT. With 3 bases removed from V and 5 bases from J, the gap between germline ends came to 5 bases.

A single count supports this clone. The chain joins TRBV9 to TRBJ1-3, with TRBD1 matching over 7 bases. The CDR3 covers 15 residues. Germline V gene lookup returns CDR1 SGDLS and CDR2 YYNGEE. Losses at the gene ends were 0 bases for V and 0 bases for J; bases not matched to a gene: 0. The CDR3 loop is CASSVGDSSGNTIYF. For the CDR3, the DNA is TGTGCCAGCAGCGTAGGGGACAGCTCTGGAAACACCATATATTTT.

The chain is built from TRBV7-6 and TRBJ1-1; 8 bases align to TRBD1. This CDR3 region has 18 residues. Germline loops: CDR1 SGHVS, CDR2 FNYEAQ. The ends lost 5 bases at V and 1 base at J; junction bases unmatched: 15. The CDR3 here is CASSPNLSGGYSNTEAFF. CDR3 in DNA: TGTGCCAGCAGCCCAAATCTATCAGGGGGCTACTCGAACACTGAAGCTTTCTTT.

The V gene is TRBV7-7, the J gene TRBJ1-6; D remains ambiguous. Germline loops: CDR1 SSHAT, CDR2 FNYEAQ (reference sequence). The CDR3 extends over 13 amino acids. Deletions cut 5 bases from V and 7 bases from J, with 9 bases between. The chain's CDR3 is CASSHGRNSPLHF. In DNA, the CDR3 is TGTGCCAGCAGCCACGGACGGAATTCACCCCTCCACTTT.

The rearrangement joins TRBV4-1 to TRBJ1-2; TRBD1 agrees at 8 bases. CDR3 length: 15 residues. CDR1 and CDR2 (germline): MGHRA, YSYEKL. Trimming at V came to 1 base and at J to 7 bases, leaving 8 bases not matched to a gene. CDR3: CASSQGTGWRVGYTF. The CDR3 bases are TGCGCCAGCAGCCAAGGGACAGGGTGGCGGGTTGGCTACACCTTC.

This clone occurred once. The chain couples TRBV6-2 or TRBV6-3 to TRBJ1-1; weak D call: TRBD1 (6 bases). V was cut by 2 bases and J by 3 bases, with 16 bases left in between. CDR1 is MNHEY and CDR2 is SVGEGT in the germline V gene. This CDR3 comprises 16 residues. The CDR3 here is CASSYNRRGGDTEAFF. The CDR3 DNA follows: TGTGCCAGCAGTTACAATCGAAGGGGGGGGGACACTGAAGCTTTCTTT.

The CDR3 sequence: CASSQDLGGSKNTIYF. The CDR3 nucleotides are TGCGCCAGCAGCCAAGATTTGGGGGGTTCTAAGAACACCATATATTTT. The chain uses TRBV4-3 and TRBJ1-3; maybe TRBD1 (5 bases). Germline CDR1 LGHNA, CDR2 YSLEER. The ends were cut back, 0 bases at V and 7 bases at J, with 16 bases in the middle. The CDR3 is made up of 16 amino acids.

This chain joins TRBV18 and TRBJ1-1; a possible D gene is TRBD1 (6 bases). This CDR3 is 18 amino acids long. Trimming shortened V by 4 bases and J by 1 base, and 22 bases separated the two germline ends. Germline-derived CDR1 and CDR2 are KGHSH and LQKENI. In DNA form, the CDR3 reads TGTGCCAGCTCACTTTCAATCTCAGAGGGGGGATGGAACACTGAAGCTTTCTTT. This translates into CASSLSISEGGWNTEAFF.

The CDR3 DNA follows: TGCGCCAGCAGCTTGCCCCAACAAGAGACCCAGTACTTC. This sequence encodes CASSLPQQETQYF. This sequence joins TRBV5-1 and TRBJ2-5; D is uncertain. The CDR3 loop spans 13 amino acids. Germline V lookup: CDR1 SGHRS, CDR2 YFSETQ. Trimming stripped 1 base from V and 2 bases from J, with 6 bases between. The complete variable domain, with remaining parts taken from reference TRBV5-1 and TRBJ2-5, reads KAGVTQTPRYLIKTRGQQVTLSCSPISGHRSVSWYQQTPGQGLQFLFEYFSETQRNKGNFPGRFSGRQFSNSRSEMNVSTLELGDSALYLCASSLPQQETQYFGPGTRLLVL.

The chain combines TRBV4-1 with TRBJ1-2; TRBD1 agrees at 8 bases. CDR1 is MGHRA and CDR2 is YSYEKL in the germline V gene. This CDR3 region has 17 residues. V was clipped by 4 bases and J by 8 bases; unmatched bases: 18. DNA of the CDR3: TGCGCCAGCAGCCCGACGACCCGGGACAGGTTTCAGAGGGGCTACACCTTC. Translated, it gives CASSPTTRDRFQRGYTF.

This clone was counted a few times. The V call is TRBV7-8, the J call TRBJ1-5; D ambiguous. The V end was cut by 4 bases, the J end by 2 bases, with 27 bases between. Germline V lookup: CDR1 SGHVS, CDR2 FQNEAQ. The CDR3 contains 20 residues. CDR3 amino acids: CASSSNPPPTDPYRNQPQHF. The CDR3 DNA is TGTGCCAGCAGCTCCAACCCACCGCCGACGGATCCTTATCGCAATCAGCCCCAGCATTTT.